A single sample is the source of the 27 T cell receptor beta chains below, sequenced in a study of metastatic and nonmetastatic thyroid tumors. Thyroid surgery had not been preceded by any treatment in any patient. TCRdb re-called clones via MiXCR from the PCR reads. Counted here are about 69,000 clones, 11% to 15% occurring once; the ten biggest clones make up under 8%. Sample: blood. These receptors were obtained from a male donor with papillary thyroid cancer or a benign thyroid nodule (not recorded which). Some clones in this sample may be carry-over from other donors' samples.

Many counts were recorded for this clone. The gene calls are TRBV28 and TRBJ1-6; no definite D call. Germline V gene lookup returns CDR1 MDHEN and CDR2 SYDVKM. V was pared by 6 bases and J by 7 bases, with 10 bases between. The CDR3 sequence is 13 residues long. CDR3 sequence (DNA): TGTGCCAGCAGCCGTACCCGGAATTCACCCCTCCACTTT. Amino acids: CASSRTRNSPLHF.

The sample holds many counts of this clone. CDR3 bases: TGTGCCAGCAGTCCCGGGACTAGCGGTGACAATGAGCAGTTCTTC. Its translation is CASSPGTSGDNEQFF. This chain links TRBV12-3 or TRBV12-4 with TRBJ2-1; TRBD2 aligns across 11 bases. The CDR3 length is 15 residues. The V and J ends lost 5 bases and 5 bases, in that order; junction bases with no gene match: 5.

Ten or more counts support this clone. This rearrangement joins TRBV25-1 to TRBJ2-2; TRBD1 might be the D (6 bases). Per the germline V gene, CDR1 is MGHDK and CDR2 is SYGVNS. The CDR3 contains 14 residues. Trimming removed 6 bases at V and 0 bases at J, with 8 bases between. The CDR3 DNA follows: TGTGCCAGCAGGGACAGCACGAACACCGGGGAGCTGTTTTTT. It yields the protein CASRDSTNTGELFF.

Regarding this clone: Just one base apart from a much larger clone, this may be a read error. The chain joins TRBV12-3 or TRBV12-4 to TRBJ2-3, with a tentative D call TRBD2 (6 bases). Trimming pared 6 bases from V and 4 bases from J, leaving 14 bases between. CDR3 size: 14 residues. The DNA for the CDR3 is TGTGCCAGCAGGACACTAGCTGGGTCAGATACGCAGTATTTT. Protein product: CASRTLAGSDTQYF.

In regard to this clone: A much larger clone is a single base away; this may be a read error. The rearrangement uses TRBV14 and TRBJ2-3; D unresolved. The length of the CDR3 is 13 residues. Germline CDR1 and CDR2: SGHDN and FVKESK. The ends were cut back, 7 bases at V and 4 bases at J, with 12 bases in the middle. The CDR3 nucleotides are TGTGCCAGCAACACGGAGCGTTCAGATACGCAGTATTTT. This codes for CASNTERSDTQYF. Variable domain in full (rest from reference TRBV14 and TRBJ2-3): EAGVTQFPSHSVIEKGQTVTLRCDPISGHDNLYWYRRVMGKEIKFLLHFVKESKQDESGMPNNRFLAERTGGTYSTLKVQPAELEDSGVYFCASNTERSDTQYFGPGTRLTVL.

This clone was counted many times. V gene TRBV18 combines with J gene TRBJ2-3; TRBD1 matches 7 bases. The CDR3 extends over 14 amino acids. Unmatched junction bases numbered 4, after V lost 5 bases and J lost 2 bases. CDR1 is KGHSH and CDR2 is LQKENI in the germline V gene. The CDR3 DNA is TGTGCCAGCTCAAGACAGGGTGACACAGATACGCAGTATTTT. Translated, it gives CASSRQGDTDTQYF.

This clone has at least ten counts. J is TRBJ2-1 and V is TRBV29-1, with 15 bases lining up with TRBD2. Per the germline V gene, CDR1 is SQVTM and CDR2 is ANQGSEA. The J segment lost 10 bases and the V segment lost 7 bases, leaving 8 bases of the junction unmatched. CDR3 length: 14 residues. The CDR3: CSALGLAGGGEQFF. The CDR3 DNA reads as TGCAGCGCTCTGGGACTAGCGGGAGGAGGGGAGCAGTTCTTC.

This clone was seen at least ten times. CDR3 sequence reads: CAISEFGTGGNNSPLHF. The CDR3 bases are TGTGCCATCAGTGAATTTGGAACAGGGGGCAATAATTCACCCCTCCACTTT. The genes are TRBV10-3 and TRBJ1-6, with 9 bases matching TRBD1. The CDR3 contains 17 residues. J was trimmed by 5 bases and V by 3 bases; bases with no gene match: 8. In germline, CDR1 is ENHRY, CDR2 SYGVKD.

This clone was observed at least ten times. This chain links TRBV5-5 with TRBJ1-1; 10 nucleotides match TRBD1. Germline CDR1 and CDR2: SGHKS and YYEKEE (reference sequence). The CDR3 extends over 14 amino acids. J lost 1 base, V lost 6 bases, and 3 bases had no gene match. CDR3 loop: CASIRQGANTEAFF. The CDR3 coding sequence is TGTGCCAGCATAAGACAGGGGGCGAACACTGAAGCTTTCTTT.

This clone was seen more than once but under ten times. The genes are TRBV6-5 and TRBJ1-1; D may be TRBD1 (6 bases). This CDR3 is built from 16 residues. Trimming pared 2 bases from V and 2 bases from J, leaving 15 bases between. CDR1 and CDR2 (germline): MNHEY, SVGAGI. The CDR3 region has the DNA TGTGCCAGCAGTTACCCCCCCCACAGGGAAAACACTGAAGCTTTCTTT. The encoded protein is CASSYPPHRENTEAFF.

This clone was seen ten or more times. Written as DNA, the CDR3 is TGTGCCAGCAGCTCCCCGGGGCGGAAAAATGAAAAACTGTTTTTT. Protein: CASSSPGRKNEKLFF. The chain carries TRBV7-8 and TRBJ1-4; the D gene is possibly TRBD1 (5 bases). There are 15 residues in the CDR3. V was clipped by 4 bases and J by 5 bases, with 14 bases between them. CDR1 is SGHVS, CDR2 FQNEAQ, per germline.

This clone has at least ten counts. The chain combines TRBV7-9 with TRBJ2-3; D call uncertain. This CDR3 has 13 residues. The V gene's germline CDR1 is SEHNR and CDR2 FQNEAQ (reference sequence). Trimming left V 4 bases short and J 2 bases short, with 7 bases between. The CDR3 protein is CASSYGFTDTQYF. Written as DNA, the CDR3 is TGTGCCAGCAGCTACGGATTCACAGATACGCAGTATTTT.

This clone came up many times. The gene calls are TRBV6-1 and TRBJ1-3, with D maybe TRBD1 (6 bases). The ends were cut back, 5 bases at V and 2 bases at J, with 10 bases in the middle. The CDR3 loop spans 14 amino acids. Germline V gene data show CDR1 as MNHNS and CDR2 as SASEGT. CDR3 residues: CASSFGQPGNTIYF. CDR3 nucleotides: TGTGCCAGCAGTTTTGGACAGCCTGGAAACACCATATATTTT.

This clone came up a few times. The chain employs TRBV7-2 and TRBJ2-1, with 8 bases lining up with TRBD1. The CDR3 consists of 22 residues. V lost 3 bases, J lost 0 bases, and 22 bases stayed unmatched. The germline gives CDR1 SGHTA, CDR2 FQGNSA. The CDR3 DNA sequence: TGTGCCAGCAGCTTTGGGTCCTGGCCTGGGCAGGGGGCGCAAAGCTCCTACAATGAGCAGTTCTTC. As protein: CASSFGSWPGQGAQSSYNEQFF. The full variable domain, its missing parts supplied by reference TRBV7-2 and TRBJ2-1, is GAGVSQSPSNKVTEKGKDVELRCDPISGHTALYWYRQSLGQGLEFLIYFQGNSAPDKSGLPSDRFSAERTGGSVSTLTIQRTQQEDSAVYLCASSFGSWPGQGAQSSYNEQFFGPGTRLTVL.

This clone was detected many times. The CDR3 DNA reads as TGTGCCAGCAGCTTAGGGCTAGCGGGCTCCTCCTACAATGAGCAGTTCTTC. It specifies CASSLGLAGSSYNEQFF. The V call is TRBV7-3, the J call TRBJ2-1, with TRBD2 matching 8 bases. V shed 2 bases, J shed 0 bases, and the junction held 6 bases outside the gene matches. CDR3 size: 17 residues. The germline V gene encodes CDR1 SGHTA and CDR2 FQGTGA.

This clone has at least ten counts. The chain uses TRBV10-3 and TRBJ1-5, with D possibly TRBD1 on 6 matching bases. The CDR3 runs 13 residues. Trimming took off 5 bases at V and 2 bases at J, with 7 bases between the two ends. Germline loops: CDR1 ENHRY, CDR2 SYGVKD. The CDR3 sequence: CAISPGGNQPQHF. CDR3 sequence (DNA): TGTGCCATCAGTCCAGGGGGCAATCAGCCCCAGCATTTT.

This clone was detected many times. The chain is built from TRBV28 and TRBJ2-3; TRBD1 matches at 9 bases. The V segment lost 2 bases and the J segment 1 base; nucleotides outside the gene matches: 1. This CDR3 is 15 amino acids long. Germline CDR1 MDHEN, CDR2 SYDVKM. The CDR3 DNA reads TGTGCCAGCAGTTTAAGGGACAGGGGCACAGATACGCAGTATTTT. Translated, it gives CASSLRDRGTDTQYF.

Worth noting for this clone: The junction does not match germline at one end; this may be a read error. In nucleotides, the CDR3 is TGTGCCAGCAGACGCCTACTAGCGGGAGGGCCTAACACCGTGGAGCTGTTTTTT. Encoded protein: CASRRLLAGGPNTVELFF. The chain is built from TRBV6-5 and TRBJ2-2, with TRBD2 identical over 13 bases. The CDR3 runs 18 residues. Germline values: CDR1 MNHEY, CDR2 SVGAGI.

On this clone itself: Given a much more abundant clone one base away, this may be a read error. This CDR3 reads CASSQDADRSSYEQYF. DNA for the CDR3: TGTGCCAGCAGCCAAGATGCGGATCGGAGCTCCTACGAGCAGTACTTC. The chain employs TRBV3-1 and TRBJ2-7; no firm D call. Between the trimmed V and J ends, which lost 0 bases and 0 bases, there was a span of 12 bases. The CDR3 extends over 16 amino acids. Germline loops: CDR1 LGHDT, CDR2 YNNKEL (reference sequence).

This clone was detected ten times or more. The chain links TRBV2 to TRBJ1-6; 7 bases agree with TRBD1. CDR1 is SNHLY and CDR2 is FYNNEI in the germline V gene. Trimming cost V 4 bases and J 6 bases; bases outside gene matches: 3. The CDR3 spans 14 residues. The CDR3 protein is CASSGGQINSPLHF. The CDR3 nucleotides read TGTGCCAGCAGTGGGGGACAGATTAATTCACCCCTCCACTTT.

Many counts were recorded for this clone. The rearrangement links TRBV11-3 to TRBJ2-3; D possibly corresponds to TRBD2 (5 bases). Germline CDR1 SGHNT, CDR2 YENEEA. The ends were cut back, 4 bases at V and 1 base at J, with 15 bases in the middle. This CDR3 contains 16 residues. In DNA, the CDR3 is TGTGCCAGCAGCTCCTGGACTCAGCTCGGCACAGATACGCAGTATTTT. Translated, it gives CASSSWTQLGTDTQYF.

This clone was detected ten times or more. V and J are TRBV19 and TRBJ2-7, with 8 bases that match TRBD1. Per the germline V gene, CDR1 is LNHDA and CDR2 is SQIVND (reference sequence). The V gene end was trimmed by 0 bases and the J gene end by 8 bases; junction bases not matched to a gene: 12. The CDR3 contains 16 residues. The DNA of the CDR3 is TGTGCCAGTAGTATAGATGCGGGACAGGATTCCCTCCAGCAGTACTTC. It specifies CASSIDAGQDSLQQYF.

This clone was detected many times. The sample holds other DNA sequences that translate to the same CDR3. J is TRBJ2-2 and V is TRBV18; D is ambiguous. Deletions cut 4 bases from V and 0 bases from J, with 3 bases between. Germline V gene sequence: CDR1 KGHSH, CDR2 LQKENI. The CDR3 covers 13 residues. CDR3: CASSRTNTGELFF. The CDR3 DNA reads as TGTGCCAGCTCACGAACGAACACCGGGGAGCTGTTTTTT.

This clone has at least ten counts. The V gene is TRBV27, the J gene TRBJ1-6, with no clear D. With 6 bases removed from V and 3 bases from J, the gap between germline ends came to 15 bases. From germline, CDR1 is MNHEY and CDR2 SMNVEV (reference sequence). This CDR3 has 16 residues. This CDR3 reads CASRFEFGNYNSPLHF. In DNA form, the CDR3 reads TGTGCCAGCAGATTTGAGTTCGGAAACTATAATTCACCCCTCCACTTT.

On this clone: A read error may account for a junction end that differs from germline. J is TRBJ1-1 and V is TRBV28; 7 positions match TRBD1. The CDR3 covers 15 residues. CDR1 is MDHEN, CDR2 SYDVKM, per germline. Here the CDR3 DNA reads TGTGCCATCAGTTTAAGCACAGGGGTTGGTACTGAAGCTTTCTTT. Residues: CAISLSTGVGTEAFF.

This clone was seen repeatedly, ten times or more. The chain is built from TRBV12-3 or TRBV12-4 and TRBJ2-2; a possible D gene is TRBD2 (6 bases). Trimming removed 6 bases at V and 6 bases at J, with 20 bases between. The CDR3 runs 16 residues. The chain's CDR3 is CASRASGSLEPGELFF. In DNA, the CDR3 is TGTGCCAGCAGGGCCTCCGGGAGCTTGGAACCCGGGGAGCTGTTTTTT.

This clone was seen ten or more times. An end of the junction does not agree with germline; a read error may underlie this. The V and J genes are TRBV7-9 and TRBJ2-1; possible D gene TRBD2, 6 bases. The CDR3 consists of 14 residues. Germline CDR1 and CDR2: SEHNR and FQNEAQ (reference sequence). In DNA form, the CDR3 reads TGTGCCAGCAGCTTAGGGGCGGGGTACAATGGGCAGTTCTTC. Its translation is CASSLGAGYNGQFF.